This T cell receptor beta chain came from a study of cytotoxic CD8 clonotypes in ibrutinib-treated CLL. Study-level information: For this cohort, patients were some eleven relapsed/refractory and about 16 treatment-naive, while fewer than 18 were IGHV unmutated. Among the samples, the mean was roughly 240,000 productive templates and roughly 96,000 productive rearrangements.

Only in-frame clones appear in the TCRdb table, and some are missing; sequencing was by immunoSEQ multiplex PCR. The data show more than 110,000 clones, more than 85% seen once. The sequence was collected from a human donor with chronic lymphocytic leukemia. The specimen comprised PBMCs, sampled after 12 months of ibrutinib treatment.

This chain's CDR3 is CASSIEGGWPQHF. The DNA of the CDR3 is TGTGCCAGTAGTATAGAAGGGGGTTGGCCCCAGCATTTT. The chain has TRBV19 and TRBJ1-5; the D gene is possibly TRBD1 (6 bases). Looked up from germline, CDR1 is LNHDA and CDR2 is SQIVND (reference sequence). Trimming took off 0 bases at V and 9 bases at J, with 9 bases between the two ends. The CDR3 consists of 13 residues. The full variable domain, rest sourced from reference TRBV19 and TRBJ1-5, is DGGITQSPKYLFRKEGQNVTLSCEQNLNHDAMYWYRQDPGQGLRLIYYSQIVNDFQKGDIAEGYSVSREKKESFPLTVTSAQKNPTAFYLCASSIEGGWPQHFGDGTRLSIL.